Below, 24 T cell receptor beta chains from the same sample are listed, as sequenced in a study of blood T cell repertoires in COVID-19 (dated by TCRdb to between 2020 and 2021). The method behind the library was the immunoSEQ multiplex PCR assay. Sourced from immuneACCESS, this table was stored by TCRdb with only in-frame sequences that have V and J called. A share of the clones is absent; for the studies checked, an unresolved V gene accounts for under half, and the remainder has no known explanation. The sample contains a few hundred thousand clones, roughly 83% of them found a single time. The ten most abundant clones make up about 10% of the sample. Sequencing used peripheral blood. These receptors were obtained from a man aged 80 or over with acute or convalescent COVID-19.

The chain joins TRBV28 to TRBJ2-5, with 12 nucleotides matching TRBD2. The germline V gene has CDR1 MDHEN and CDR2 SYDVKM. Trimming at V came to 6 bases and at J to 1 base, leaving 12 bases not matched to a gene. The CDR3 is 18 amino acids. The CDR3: CASSTLKGLAGFQETQYF. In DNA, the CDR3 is TGTGCCAGCAGCACGTTGAAGGGACTAGCGGGTTTCCAAGAGACCCAGTACTTC.

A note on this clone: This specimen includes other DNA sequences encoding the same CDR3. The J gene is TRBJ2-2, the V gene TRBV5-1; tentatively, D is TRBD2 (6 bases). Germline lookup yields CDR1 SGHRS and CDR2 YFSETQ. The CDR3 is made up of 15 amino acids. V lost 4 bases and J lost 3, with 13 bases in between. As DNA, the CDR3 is TGCGCCAGCAGCCTGGCGGGGTTGGACACCGGGGAGCTGTTTTTT. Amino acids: CASSLAGLDTGELFF.

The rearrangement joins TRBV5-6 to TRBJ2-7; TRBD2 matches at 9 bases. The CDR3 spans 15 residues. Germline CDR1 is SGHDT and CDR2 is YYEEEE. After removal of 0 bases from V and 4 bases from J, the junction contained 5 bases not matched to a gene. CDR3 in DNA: TGTGCCAGCAGCTTGGGGGGACTAGCAAGGTACGAGCAGTACTTC. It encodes CASSLGGLARYEQYF.

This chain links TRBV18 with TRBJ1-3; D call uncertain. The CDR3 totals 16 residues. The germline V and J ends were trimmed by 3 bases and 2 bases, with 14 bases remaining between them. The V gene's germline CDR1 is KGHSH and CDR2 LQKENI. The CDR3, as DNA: TGTGCCAGCTCACCTGGCTTCAAAGCGGCTGGAAACACCATATATTTT. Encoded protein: CASSPGFKAAGNTIYF. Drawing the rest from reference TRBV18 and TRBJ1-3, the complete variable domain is NAGVMQNPRHLVRRRGQEARLRCSPMKGHSHVYWYRQLPEEGLKFMVYLQKENIIDESGMPKERFSAEFPKEGPSILRIQQVVRGDSAAYFCASSPGFKAAGNTIYFGEGSWLTVV.

The CDR3 region has the DNA TGTGCCAGCGGACCCCAGGGGGCCCTTAGCACAGATACGCAGTATTTT. Translation: CASGPQGALSTDTQYF. This chain links TRBV7-2 with TRBJ2-3; TRBD1 aligns across 8 bases. Germline loops: CDR1 SGHTA, CDR2 FQGNSA. This CDR3 region has 16 residues. After removal of 8 bases from V and 0 bases from J, the junction contained 10 bases not matched to a gene.

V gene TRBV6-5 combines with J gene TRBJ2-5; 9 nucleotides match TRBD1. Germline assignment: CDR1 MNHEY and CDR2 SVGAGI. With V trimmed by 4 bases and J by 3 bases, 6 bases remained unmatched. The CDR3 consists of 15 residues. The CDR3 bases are TGTGCCAGCAGTTTCGGGACAGGGTTCGAAGAGACCCAGTACTTC. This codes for CASSFGTGFEETQYF.

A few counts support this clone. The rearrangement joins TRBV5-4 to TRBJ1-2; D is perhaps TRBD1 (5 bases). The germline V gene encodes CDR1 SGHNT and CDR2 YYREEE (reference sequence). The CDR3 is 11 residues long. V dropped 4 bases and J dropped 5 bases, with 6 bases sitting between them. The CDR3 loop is CASSRGYGYTF. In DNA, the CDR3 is TGTGCCAGCAGCCGGGGGTATGGCTACACCTTC.

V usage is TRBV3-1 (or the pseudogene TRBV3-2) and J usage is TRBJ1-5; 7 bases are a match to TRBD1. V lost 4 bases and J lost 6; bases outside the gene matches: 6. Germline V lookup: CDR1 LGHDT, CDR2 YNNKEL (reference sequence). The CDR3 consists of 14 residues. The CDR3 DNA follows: TGTGCCAGCAGCCCGACAGGGCAGGGTCAGCCCCAGCATTTT. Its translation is CASSPTGQGQPQHF.

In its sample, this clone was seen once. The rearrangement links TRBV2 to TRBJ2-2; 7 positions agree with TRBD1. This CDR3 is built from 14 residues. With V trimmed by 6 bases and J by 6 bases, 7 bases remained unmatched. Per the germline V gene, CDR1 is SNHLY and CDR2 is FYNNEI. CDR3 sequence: CASSLQGIAGELFF. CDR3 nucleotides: TGTGCCAGCAGCTTACAGGGGATCGCCGGGGAGCTGTTTTTT.

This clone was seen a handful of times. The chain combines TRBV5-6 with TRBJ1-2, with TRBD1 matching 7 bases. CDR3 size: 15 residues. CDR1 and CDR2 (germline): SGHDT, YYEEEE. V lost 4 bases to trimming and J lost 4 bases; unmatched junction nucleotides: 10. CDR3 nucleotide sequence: TGTGCCAGCAGCCACGCGGGCAGGGGGTTCTATGGCTACACCTTC. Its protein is CASSHAGRGFYGYTF. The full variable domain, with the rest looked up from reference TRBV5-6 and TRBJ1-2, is DAGVTQSPTHLIKTRGQQVTLRCSPKSGHDTVSWYQQALGQGPQFIFQYYEEEERQRGNFPDRFSGHQFPNYSSELNVNALLLGDSALYLCASSHAGRGFYGYTFGSGTRLTVV.

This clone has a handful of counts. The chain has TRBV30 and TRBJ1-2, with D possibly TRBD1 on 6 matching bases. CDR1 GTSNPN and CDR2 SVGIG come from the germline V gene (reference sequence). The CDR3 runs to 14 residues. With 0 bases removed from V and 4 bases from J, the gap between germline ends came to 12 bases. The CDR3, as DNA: TGTGCCTGGAGTGTAGCCCGGGGGGCCTATGGCTACACCTTC. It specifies CAWSVARGAYGYTF.

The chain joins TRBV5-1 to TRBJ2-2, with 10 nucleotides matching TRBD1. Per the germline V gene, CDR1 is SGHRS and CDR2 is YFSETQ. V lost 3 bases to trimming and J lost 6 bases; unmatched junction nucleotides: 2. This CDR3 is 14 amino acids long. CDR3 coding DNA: TGCGCCAGCAGCTCAGGACAGGGGGCCGGGGAGCTGTTTTTT. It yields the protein CASSSGQGAGELFF.

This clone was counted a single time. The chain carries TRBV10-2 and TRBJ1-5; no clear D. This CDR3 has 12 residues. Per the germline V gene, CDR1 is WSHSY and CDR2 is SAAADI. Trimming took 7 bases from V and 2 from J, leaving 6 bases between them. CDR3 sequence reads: CASNERNQPQHF. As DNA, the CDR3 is TGCGCCAGCAACGAGCGCAATCAGCCCCAGCATTTT.

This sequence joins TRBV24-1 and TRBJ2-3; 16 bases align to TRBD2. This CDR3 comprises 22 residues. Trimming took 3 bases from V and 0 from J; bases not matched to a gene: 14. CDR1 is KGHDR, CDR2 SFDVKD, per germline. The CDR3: CATSDLVPGLAGGPWSTDTQYF. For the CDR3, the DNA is TGTGCCACCAGTGATCTAGTCCCGGGACTAGCGGGAGGGCCGTGGAGCACAGATACGCAGTATTTT.

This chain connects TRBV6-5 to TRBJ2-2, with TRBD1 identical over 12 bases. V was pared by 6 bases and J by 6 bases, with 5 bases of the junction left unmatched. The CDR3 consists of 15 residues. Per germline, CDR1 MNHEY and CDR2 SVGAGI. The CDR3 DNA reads TGTGCCAGCAGGACCGGGACAGGGGGCTCCGGGGAGCTGTTTTTT. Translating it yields CASRTGTGGSGELFF.

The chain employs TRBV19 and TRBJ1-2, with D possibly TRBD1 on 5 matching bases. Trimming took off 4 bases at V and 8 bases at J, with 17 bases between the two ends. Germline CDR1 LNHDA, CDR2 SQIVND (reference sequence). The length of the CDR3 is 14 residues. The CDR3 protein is CASSSYSTGGGYTF. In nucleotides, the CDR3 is TGTGCCAGTAGTAGTTATTCCACAGGTGGCGGCTACACCTTC.

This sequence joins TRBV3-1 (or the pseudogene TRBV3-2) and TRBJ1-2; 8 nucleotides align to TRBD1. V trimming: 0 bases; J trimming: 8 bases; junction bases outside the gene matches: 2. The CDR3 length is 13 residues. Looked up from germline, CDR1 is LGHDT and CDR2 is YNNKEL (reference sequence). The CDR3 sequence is CASSQDRTGGYTF. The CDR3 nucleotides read TGTGCCAGCAGCCAAGATAGGACAGGGGGCTACACCTTC.

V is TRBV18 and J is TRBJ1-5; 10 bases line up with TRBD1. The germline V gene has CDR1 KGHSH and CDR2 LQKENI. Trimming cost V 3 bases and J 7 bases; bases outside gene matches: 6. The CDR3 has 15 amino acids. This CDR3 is CASSPGQGQGQPQHF. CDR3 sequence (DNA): TGTGCCAGCTCACCGGGACAGGGGCAAGGACAGCCCCAGCATTTT.

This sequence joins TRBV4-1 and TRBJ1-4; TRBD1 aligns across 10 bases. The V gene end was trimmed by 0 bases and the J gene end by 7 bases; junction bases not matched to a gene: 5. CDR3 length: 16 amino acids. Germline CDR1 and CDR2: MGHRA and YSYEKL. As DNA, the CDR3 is TGCGCCAGCAGCCAAGACCCCGGGACAGGGGTTGAAAAACTGTTTTTT. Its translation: CASSQDPGTGVEKLFF.

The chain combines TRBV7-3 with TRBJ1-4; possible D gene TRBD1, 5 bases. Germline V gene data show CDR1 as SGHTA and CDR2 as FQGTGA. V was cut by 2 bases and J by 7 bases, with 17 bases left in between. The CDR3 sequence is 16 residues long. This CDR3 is CASSLGSGRVGEKLFF. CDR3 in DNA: TGTGCCAGCAGCTTAGGATCAGGCAGGGTCGGTGAAAAACTGTTTTTT.

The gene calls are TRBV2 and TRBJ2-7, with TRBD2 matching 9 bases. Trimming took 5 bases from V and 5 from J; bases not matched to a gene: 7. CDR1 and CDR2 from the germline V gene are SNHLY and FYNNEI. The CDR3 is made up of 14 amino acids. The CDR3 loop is CASSLGVAGDEQYF. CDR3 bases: TGTGCCAGCAGTTTGGGGGTAGCGGGGGACGAGCAGTACTTC.

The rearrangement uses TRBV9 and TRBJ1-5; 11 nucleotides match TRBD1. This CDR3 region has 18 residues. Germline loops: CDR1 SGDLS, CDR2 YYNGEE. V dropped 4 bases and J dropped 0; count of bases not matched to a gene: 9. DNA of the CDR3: TGTGCCAGCAGCCCAGGGACAGGGGGACTACTTAGCAATCAGCCCCAGCATTTT. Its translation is CASSPGTGGLLSNQPQHF.

The CDR3: CASSVTGTGVRKLFF. As DNA, the CDR3 is TGTGCCAGCAGCGTGACCGGGACAGGGGTTCGAAAACTGTTTTTT. The rearrangement joins TRBV5-4 to TRBJ1-4, with 10 bases matching TRBD1. CDR1 and CDR2 from the germline V gene are SGHNT and YYREEE (reference sequence). V gave up 4 bases and J gave up 10 bases; unmatched junction bases: 10. This CDR3 has 15 residues.

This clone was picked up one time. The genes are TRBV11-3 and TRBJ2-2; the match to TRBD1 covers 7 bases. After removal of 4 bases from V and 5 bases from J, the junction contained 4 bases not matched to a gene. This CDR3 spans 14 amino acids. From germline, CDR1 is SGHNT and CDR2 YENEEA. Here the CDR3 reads CASSSGQQTGELFF. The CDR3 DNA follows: TGTGCCAGCAGCTCGGGACAGCAAACCGGGGAGCTGTTTTTT.